This T cell receptor beta chain originates from a study of CD8 T cells in Susac syndrome. Study findings and constraints: Regarding the TCR sequencing and HLA analysis, the study admitted that a relatively small number of individuals were involved.

CDR3 length: 14 residues. V lost 0 bases and J lost 2, with 8 bases in between. Germline assignment: CDR1 SGHDT and CDR2 YYEEEE. In the case of this clonotype: No antigen is known for it.

When the RNA was reverse transcribed, random hexamers were used with an input of about 0.5 to 1 ug. The CDR3 of TCR beta was amplified by immunoSEQ multiplex PCR across 54 Vbeta and 13 Jbeta. TCRdb re-called the immunoSEQ multiplex PCR reads with MiXCR, one entry per CDR3 protein. Of under 200,000 distinct CDR3 sequences detected, 95% appear once; the ten largest clones hold around 0.15%. The specimen was CD8+ T cells from PBMCs. The V call is TRBV5-6, the J call TRBJ1-1; D unresolved. The receptor's source is a human donor with multiple sclerosis. CDR3 residues: CASSLDWVNTEAFF. The CDR3 DNA reads as TGTGCCAGCAGCTTGGATTGGGTTAACACTGAAGCTTTCTTT. The full variable domain, rest sourced from reference TRBV5-6 and TRBJ1-1, is DAGVTQSPTHLIKTRGQQVTLRCSPKSGHDTVSWYQQALGQGPQFIFQYYEEEERQRGNFPDRFSGHQFPNYSSELNVNALLLGDSALYLCASSLDWVNTEAFFGQGTRLTVV.